A selection of T cell receptor beta chains follows, all from one sample in a study of cytomegalovirus exposure and HLA in healthy donors. Some clones are missing from TCRdb's copy, which holds only in-frame ones; the method was immunoSEQ multiplex PCR. Here the sample spans roughly 330,000 clones, approximately 90% being singletons. Sequenced: PBMCs. The receptors shown here come from a woman in her twenties or thirties in good health and CMV-seropositive. Both conserved end residues are part of each CDR3. The D gene is left open where the match is weak. Size is omitted from some rows. Given values are once, few, many or a class for expanded clones.

clone_size,j_call,v_call,d_call,cdr3_nt,cdr3_aa
-,TRBJ2-2,TRBV30,TRBD2,TGTGCCTGGAGTTATCTAGCGGGAGGGCCCACCGGGGAGCTGTTTTTT,CAWSYLAGGPTGELFF
-,TRBJ1-5,TRBV28,-,TGTGCCAGCAGTGGTTTCGGCAATCAGCCCCAGCATTTT,CASSGFGNQPQHF
-,TRBJ2-7,TRBV27,-,TGTGCCAGCAGCCCCTGGACAGAAACCTACGAGCAGTACTTC,CASSPWTETYEQYF
-,TRBJ1-5,TRBV7-9,-,TGTGCCAGCAGCTTAAGCTCCGAGATCCAGCCCCAGCATTTT,CASSLSSEIQPQHF
-,TRBJ1-5,TRBV4-2,-,TGTGCCAGCAGCCAAGATCAGACAGGACCCCAGCCCCAGCATTTT,CASSQDQTGPQPQHF
-,TRBJ1-5,TRBV27,-,TGTGCCAGCAGAGTTTCAGGCCTATATAGCAATCAGCCCCAGCATTTT,CASRVSGLYSNQPQHF
-,TRBJ2-7,TRBV2,TRBD2,TGTGCCAGCAGTGATGACGGGACTAGCCGGTACGAGCAGTACTTC,CASSDDGTSRYEQYF
-,TRBJ1-5,TRBV4-1,-,TGCGCCAGCAGCCAAGAGGCCCCAGGGGTTAGCAATCAGCCCCAGCATTTT,CASSQEAPGVSNQPQHF
once,TRBJ1-4,TRBV5-1,-,TGCGCCAGCAGCTTGTCAGGTGAAAAACTGTTTTTT,CASSLSGEKLFF
-,TRBJ2-2,TRBV7-9,-,TGTGCCGGAGGGTCAGAGCAGAACACCGGGGAGCTGTTTTTT,CAGGSEQNTGELFF
few,TRBJ1-5,TRBV6-5,-,TGTGCCAGCAGTTACTCGGGGGGAGATCAGCCCCAGCATTTT,CASSYSGGDQPQHF
-,TRBJ1-4,TRBV29-1,TRBD1,TGCAGCGCGAAGCGGGACAGGTCGGACGGTGAAAAACTGTTTTTT,CSAKRDRSDGEKLFF
-,TRBJ2-7,TRBV4-3,-,TGCGCCAGCAGCCAATGGGTACAGGGCTTCGAGCAGTACTTC,CASSQWVQGFEQYF
-,TRBJ2-2,TRBV6-5,-,TGTGCCAGAAGAGGGGGGGAAGTCTCCGGGGAGCTGTTTTTT,CARRGGEVSGELFF
-,TRBJ1-4,TRBV6-6,TRBD1,TGTGCCAGCAGGACAGGGGGAGCTAATGAAAAACTGTTTTTT,CASRTGGANEKLFF
-,TRBJ2-1,TRBV7-3,TRBD2,TGTGCCAGCAGCCCGGGACTAGCGGGAGCTCATGAGCAGTTCTTC,CASSPGLAGAHEQFF
-,TRBJ2-1,TRBV4-3,-,TGCGCCAGCAGCCCCGGGACAACCTACAATGAGCAGTTCTTC,CASSPGTTYNEQFF
-,TRBJ1-2,TRBV4-3,-,TGCGCCAGCAGCCATGGGTCAGATTATGGCTACACCTTC,CASSHGSDYGYTF
-,TRBJ2-7,TRBV11-2,-,TGTGCCAGCAGCTGGACATCCTACGAGCAGTACTTC,CASSWTSYEQYF
-,TRBJ2-1,TRBV6-1,-,TGTGCCAGCAGTACACCGGGACGAAACTACAATGAGCAGTTCTTC,CASSTPGRNYNEQFF
-,TRBJ2-1,TRBV27,-,TGTGCCAGCGCGAACGTAGGGAATGAGCAGTTCTTC,CASANVGNEQFF
-,TRBJ2-5,TRBV29-1,-,TGCAGCGTTGTGACGCTGCAGAAGTCCTTTCAAGAGACCCAGTACTTC,CSVVTLQKSFQETQYF
-,TRBJ2-7,TRBV4-3,TRBD1,TGCGCCAGCAGCCAGGGACAGTCCACCTACGAGCAGTACTTC,CASSQGQSTYEQYF
-,TRBJ2-7,TRBV27,TRBD2,TGTGCCAGCAGTTTCACTAGCGGGAGTTACGAGCAGTACTTC,CASSFTSGSYEQYF
-,TRBJ1-2,TRBV5-4,TRBD1,TGTGCCAGCAGCTCCGGGACAGGGTTTTACACCTTC,CASSSGTGFYTF
many,TRBJ2-7,TRBV4-1,TRBD1,TGCGCCAGCAGCCAGGGGCTCCGTGACAGGGGGGTTAGGGAGCAGTACTTC,CASSQGLRDRGVREQYF
-,TRBJ2-3,TRBV5-1,-,TGCGCCAGCAGCACAGTCCGGAGCGTTGGCACAGATACGCAGTATTTT,CASSTVRSVGTDTQYF
-,TRBJ2-1,TRBV28,-,TGTGCCAGCAGCCTTGGGGCAGCCTACAATGAGCAGTTCTTC,CASSLGAAYNEQFF
-,TRBJ2-7,TRBV27,-,TGTGCCAGCAGTCATCGCTCCAACTACGAGCAGTACTTC,CASSHRSNYEQYF
-,TRBJ1-6,TRBV6-6,-,TGTGCCAGCGGTCGGAGTCGAGATTCACCCCTCCACTTT,CASGRSRDSPLHF
-,TRBJ2-7,TRBV9,TRBD2,TGTGCCAGCAGCCCAAACCCCCTAGGACTAGCGGGCGAGCAGTACTTC,CASSPNPLGLAGEQYF
-,TRBJ1-6,TRBV27,TRBD1,TGTGCCAGCAGTCCCAGACAGGGGGCGGGTTCACCCCTCCACTTT,CASSPRQGAGSPLHF
-,TRBJ2-2,TRBV5-6,-,TGTGCCAGCAGCTTGTCCGTAGAATCCGAAGGCGACACCGGGGAGCTGTTTTTT,CASSLSVESEGDTGELFF
-,TRBJ2-3,TRBV19,TRBD2,TGTGCCAGTAGTACCGGGACTAGCGGACACCCAGATACGCAGTATTTT,CASSTGTSGHPDTQYF
-,TRBJ2-7,TRBV4-1,TRBD1,TGCGCCAGCAGCCCGGAACCGGGACAGGACTACGAGCAGTACTTC,CASSPEPGQDYEQYF
-,TRBJ2-2,TRBV4-1,TRBD1,TGCGCCAGCAGCCAAGTGGCGGTTGGGGACAGCTCGAACACCGGGGAGCTGTTTTTT,CASSQVAVGDSSNTGELFF
-,TRBJ2-7,TRBV7-8,-,TGTGCCAGCAGCTTAGAACTAGCTTACTCCTACGAGCAGTACTTC,CASSLELAYSYEQYF
-,TRBJ1-2,TRBV11-2,-,TGTGCCAGCAGCTCCCCTCGGGCAGGGACCTATGGCTACACCTTC,CASSSPRAGTYGYTF
-,TRBJ2-7,TRBV27,TRBD1,TGTGCCAGCAGTCGACGGGACAGCCAGCCCTACGAGCAGTACTTC,CASSRRDSQPYEQYF
-,TRBJ2-5,TRBV5-1,-,TGCGCCAGCAAGCTTGGCGGGGTCCAAGAGACCCAGTACTTC,CASKLGGVQETQYF
-,TRBJ1-1,TRBV4-2,TRBD1,TGTGCCAGCAGCCAACCACAGGGGGGGATGAACACTGAAGCTTTCTTT,CASSQPQGGMNTEAFF
-,TRBJ2-7,TRBV7-2,-,TGTGCCAGCAGCTTAGCCTTCCTGGGCTCAGGGTCCTACGAGCAGTACTTC,CASSLAFLGSGSYEQYF
-,TRBJ2-7,TRBV2,-,TGTGCCAGCAGTGGGGCGGCCTCCTACGAGCAGTACTTC,CASSGAASYEQYF